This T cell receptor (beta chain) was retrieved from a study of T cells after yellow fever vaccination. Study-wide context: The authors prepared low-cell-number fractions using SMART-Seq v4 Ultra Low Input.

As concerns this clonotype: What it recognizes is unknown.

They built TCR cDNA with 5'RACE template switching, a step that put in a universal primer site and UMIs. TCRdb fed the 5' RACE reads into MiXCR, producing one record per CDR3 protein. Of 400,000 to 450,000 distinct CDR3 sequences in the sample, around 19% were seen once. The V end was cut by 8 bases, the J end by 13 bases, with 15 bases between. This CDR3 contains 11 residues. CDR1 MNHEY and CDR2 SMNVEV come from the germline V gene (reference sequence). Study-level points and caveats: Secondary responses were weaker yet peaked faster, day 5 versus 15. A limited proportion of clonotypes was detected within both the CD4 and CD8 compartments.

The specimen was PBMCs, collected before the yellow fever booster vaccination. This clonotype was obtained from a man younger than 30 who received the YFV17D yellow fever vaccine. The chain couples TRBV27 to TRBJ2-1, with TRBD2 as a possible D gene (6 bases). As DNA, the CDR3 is TGTGCCAGCGGGAAGGGACTGATTCAGTTCTTC. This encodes CASGKGLIQFF.